This TCR beta chain was sequenced during a study of shared clonotypes between healthy human individuals. The overall study: For every donor, three CD4 naive, three CD4 memory, two CD8 naive and one CD8 memory plates were used. Findings and caveats of the study: Several donors had around 5% of their naive CD4 clonotypes in common.

CDR3 length: 15 residues. V shed 7 bases and J 7 bases; nucleotides not matched to a gene: 12. Germline V gene lookup returns CDR1 MNHNY and CDR2 SVGAGI (reference sequence). Roughly 27,000 T cell genomes, or roughly 200 ng DNA, went into the sorted-subset replicate PCRs. Measured with immunoSEQ multiplex PCR; TCRdb has only the in-frame clones, and not every one. The table includes about 2.3 million clones, roughly 90% detected once. As for this clone: Its specificity is not known.

V gene TRBV6-6 combines with J gene TRBJ1-5, with 8 bases that match TRBD1. The source is a man between 18 and 35 years old in good health. Some clones in this sample may be carry-over from other donors' samples. The sample consisted of naive CD4+ T cells from PBMCs. Subset reported: CD45RA+ positively selected. In DNA, the CDR3 is TGTGCCAGCACCAAGGACAGGGTGGGAGTCCAGCCCCAGCATTTT. This translates into CASTKDRVGVQPQHF.